These T cell receptor beta chains were read from a single sample in a study of beta chain features in type 1 diabetes. Data came from immunoSEQ multiplex PCR; TCRdb stores just in-frame clones and leaves some out. The data contain 350,000 to 450,000 clones, more than 12% of them seen just once; the ten biggest clones take up approximately 0.02%. The specimen was naive CD4+ T cells from blood. Receptor source: a woman younger than 30 in good health. Both conserved end residues are part of each CDR3. The D gene is left open where the match is weak. Part of the rows lack a size; the others show once, few, many or a class for expanded clones.

D	size	J	V	DNA	CDR3
.	.	TRBJ2-1	TRBV7-9	TGTGCCAGCAGCTTCTCCTTCAAGCGGGCATACAATGAGCAGTTCTTC	CASSFSFKRAYNEQFF
TRBD1	few	TRBJ2-5	TRBV7-9	TGTGCCAGCAGCCTAAGGGACAGCTTAAGGGGGACCCAGTACTTC	CASSLRDSLRGTQYF
TRBD2	.	TRBJ2-3	TRBV4-2	TGTGCCAGCAGCTTACAGACTAGCGGGGCAGATACGCAGTATTTT	CASSLQTSGADTQYF
TRBD2	.	TRBJ2-1	TRBV30	TGTGTTGCTAGCGGGAGGATTTATGAGCAGTTCTTC	CVASGRIYEQFF
TRBD1	.	TRBJ1-1	TRBV28	TGTGCCAGCATCCCAGGGGGCCGGGCCACTGAAGCTTTCTTT	CASIPGGRATEAFF
.	.	TRBJ2-3	TRBV20-1	TGCAGTGCTTCCGCGTTTGATACGCAGTATTTT	CSASAFDTQYF
.	.	TRBJ2-3	TRBV29-1	TGCAGCGCCGCACGACTCACAGATACGCAGTATTTT	CSAARLTDTQYF
TRBD1	few	TRBJ2-1	TRBV5-6	TGTGCCAGCAGCATTACCGGGACAGCATACAATGAGCAGTTCTTC	CASSITGTAYNEQFF
TRBD1	few	TRBJ1-1	TRBV11-2	TGTGCCAGCAGCTTAGGAGACAGGGTGTGGACTGAAGCTTTCTTT	CASSLGDRVWTEAFF
TRBD1	few	TRBJ1-2	TRBV4-1	TGCGCCAGCAGCCAAGAAAGGACAGGGAGACATGGCTACACCTTC	CASSQERTGRHGYTF
.	.	TRBJ1-4	TRBV5-1	TGCGCCAGCAGCTTGAGCGGAGACCCTAATGAAAAACTGTTTTTT	CASSLSGDPNEKLFF
TRBD2	few	TRBJ2-1	TRBV19	TGTGCCAGTAGTATGACTAGCGGGAGTAACTCTGCCTACAATGAGCAGTTCTTC	CASSMTSGSNSAYNEQFF
.	.	TRBJ1-2	TRBV28	TGTGCCAGCAGTTACCAGGGCTATGGCTACACCTTC	CASSYQGYGYTF
.	.	TRBJ2-1	TRBV7-3	TGTGCCAGCAGCGGAGAGCCAGGGGATGAGCAGTTCTTC	CASSGEPGDEQFF
.	few	TRBJ2-7	TRBV7-9	TGTTACACAGGGAACAACCTGGAGCAGTACTTC	CYTGNNLEQYF
.	few	TRBJ2-5	TRBV30	TGTGCCTGGAGTGGGAACAGCCTAACCCAAGAGACCCAGTACTTC	CAWSGNSLTQETQYF
TRBD2	.	TRBJ2-5	TRBV4-1	TGCGCCAGCAGCTTCGGACTAGCGGTTTTGGAGACCCAGTACTTC	CASSFGLAVLETQYF
TRBD1	few	TRBJ2-3	TRBV5-1	TGCGCCAGCAGCTTGGCGGACAGGGGAGAAGATACGCAGTATTTT	CASSLADRGEDTQYF
TRBD1	few	TRBJ1-2	TRBV5-6	TGTGCCAGCAGCTCCAGGGGACAGGGTTTTGGCTACACCTTC	CASSSRGQGFGYTF
.	.	TRBJ1-1	TRBV28	TGTGCCAGCAGCCCTCACATGAACACTGAAGCTTTCTTT	CASSPHMNTEAFF
TRBD1	few	TRBJ2-7	TRBV5-1	TGCGCCAGTTCAACGGGACAGACCTATTACGAGCAGTACTTC	CASSTGQTYYEQYF
.	.	TRBJ2-7	TRBV4-2	TGTGCCAGCAGTCGGTTAGCGGACGAGCAGTACTTC	CASSRLADEQYF
.	.	TRBJ2-7	TRBV18	TGTGCCAGCTCACCCCCCTCGGTGTACGAGCAGTACTTC	CASSPPSVYEQYF
TRBD2	.	TRBJ2-5	TRBV7-2	TGTGCCAGCAGCGCCGGACTAGCGGGAGGGCCTGAGGGGACCCAGTACTTC	CASSAGLAGGPEGTQYF
.	.	TRBJ2-7	TRBV30	TGTGCCTGGAGCAAGGGACTTCCCCCCAGTTATGAGCAGTACTTC	CAWSKGLPPSYEQYF
TRBD1	few	TRBJ2-7	TRBV30	TGTGCCTCTGACAGGGTCCGCGCTCTTTCCTACGAGCAGTACTTC	CASDRVRALSYEQYF
.	.	TRBJ1-2	TRBV4-3	TGCGCCAGCAGCCAAGATCTTCGGGTAATGAATGGCTACACCTTC	CASSQDLRVMNGYTF
.	few	TRBJ1-2	TRBV7-2	TGTGCCAGCAGCTTAGGGTCCGGGATTAACTATGGCTACACCTTC	CASSLGSGINYGYTF